One T cell receptor (beta chain) is described in this entry. Antigen specificity is unknown. This sample is drawn from a study of blood T cells in healthy people across ages. Notes on the study in general: The study found TCR beta diversity correlated strongly with naive T cell percentage. Diversity estimates drawn from one million T cells were deemed underestimates.

Alongside a J-beta primer mix, a sample-barcoded 5' primer served in a second PCR lasting about 7 to 11 cycles. All samples yielded 2.5 million or more CDR3-containing paired-end reads. TCRdb re-called the 5' RACE reads with MiXCR, one entry per CDR3 protein. The sample contains 1.5 million to 2 million distinct CDR3 sequences, about 31% of which appear only once. Germline trimming cut 10 bases from V and 4 bases from J; bases unmatched to any gene: 7. Germline values: CDR1 MNHEY, CDR2 SMNVEV (reference sequence). The length of the CDR3 is 13 residues. Every donor contributed roughly 10 milliliters of peripheral blood by blood draw.

Sequencing input: blood. This chain connects TRBV27 to TRBJ2-3, with 8 nucleotides matching TRBD2. This clonotype originated in a woman under 40 in good health. The CDR3 protein is CATGRGGPDTQYF. The CDR3 bases are TGTGCCACCGGTCGGGGGGGCCCAGATACGCAGTATTTT.